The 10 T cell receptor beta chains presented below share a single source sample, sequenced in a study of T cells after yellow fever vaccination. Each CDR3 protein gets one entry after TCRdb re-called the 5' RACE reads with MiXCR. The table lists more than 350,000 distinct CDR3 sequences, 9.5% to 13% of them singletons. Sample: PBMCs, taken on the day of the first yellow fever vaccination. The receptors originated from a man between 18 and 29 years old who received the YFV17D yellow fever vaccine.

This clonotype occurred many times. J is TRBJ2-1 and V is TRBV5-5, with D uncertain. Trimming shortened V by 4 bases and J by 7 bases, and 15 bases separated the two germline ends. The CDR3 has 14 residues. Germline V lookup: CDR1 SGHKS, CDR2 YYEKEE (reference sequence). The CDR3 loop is CASSPTGDNNEQFF. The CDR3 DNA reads TGTGCCAGCAGCCCAACCGGCGACAATAATGAGCAGTTCTTC.

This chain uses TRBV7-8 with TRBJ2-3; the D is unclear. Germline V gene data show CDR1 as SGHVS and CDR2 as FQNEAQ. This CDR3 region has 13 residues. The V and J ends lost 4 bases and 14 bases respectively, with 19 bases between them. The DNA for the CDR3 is TGTGCCAGCAGCTACAACACGCGCAGAGACCCGTATTTT. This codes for CASSYNTRRDPYF.

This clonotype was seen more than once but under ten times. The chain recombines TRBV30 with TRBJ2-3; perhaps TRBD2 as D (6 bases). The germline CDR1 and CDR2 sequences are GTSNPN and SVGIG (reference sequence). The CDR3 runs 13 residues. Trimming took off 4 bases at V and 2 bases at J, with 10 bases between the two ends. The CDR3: CAWTGVLTDTQYF. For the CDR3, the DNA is TGTGCCTGGACGGGGGTTCTCACAGATACGCAGTATTTT.

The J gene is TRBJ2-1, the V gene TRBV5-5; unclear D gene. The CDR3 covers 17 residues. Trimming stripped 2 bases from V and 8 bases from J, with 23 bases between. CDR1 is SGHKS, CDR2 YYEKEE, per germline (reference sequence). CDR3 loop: CASSFYPDSTHTDEQFF. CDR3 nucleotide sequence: TGTGCCAGCAGCTTCTACCCCGACTCCACCCACACGGATGAGCAGTTCTTC.

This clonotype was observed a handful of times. Here the CDR3 reads CASSRSGGVLREQFF. The CDR3 DNA sequence: TGTGCCAGCAGCCGAAGCGGGGGTGTTCTCAGGGAGCAGTTCTTC. The J gene is TRBJ2-1, the V gene TRBV5-6; 8 positions agree with TRBD2. The ends lost 4 bases at V and 10 bases at J; junction bases unmatched: 13. The germline V gene has CDR1 SGHDT and CDR2 YYEEEE. This CDR3 spans 15 amino acids.

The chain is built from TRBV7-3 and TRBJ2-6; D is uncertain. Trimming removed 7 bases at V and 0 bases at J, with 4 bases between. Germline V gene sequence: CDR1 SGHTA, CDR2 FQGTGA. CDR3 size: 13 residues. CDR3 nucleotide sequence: TGTGCCAGCACCCCCTCTGGGGCCAACGTCCTGACTTTC. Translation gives CASTPSGANVLTF.

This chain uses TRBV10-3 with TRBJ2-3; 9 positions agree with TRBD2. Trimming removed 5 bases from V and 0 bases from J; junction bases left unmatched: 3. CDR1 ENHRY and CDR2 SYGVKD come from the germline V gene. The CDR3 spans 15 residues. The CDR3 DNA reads TGTGCCATCAGTATAGCGGGGGCCAGCACAGATACGCAGTATTTT. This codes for CAISIAGASTDTQYF.

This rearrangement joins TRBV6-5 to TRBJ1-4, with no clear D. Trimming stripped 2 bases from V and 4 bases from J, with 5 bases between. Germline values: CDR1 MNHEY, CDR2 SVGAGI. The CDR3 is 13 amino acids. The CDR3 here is CASSYSYNEKLFF. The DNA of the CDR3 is TGTGCCAGCAGTTACAGCTATAATGAAAAACTGTTTTTT.

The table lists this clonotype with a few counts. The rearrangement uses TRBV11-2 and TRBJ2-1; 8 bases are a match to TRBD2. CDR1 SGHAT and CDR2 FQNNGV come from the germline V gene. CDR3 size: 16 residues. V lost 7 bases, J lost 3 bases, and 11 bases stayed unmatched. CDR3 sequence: CASTIHGGEVYNEQFF. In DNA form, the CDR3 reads TGTGCCAGCACTATACACGGGGGGGAAGTCTACAATGAGCAGTTCTTC.

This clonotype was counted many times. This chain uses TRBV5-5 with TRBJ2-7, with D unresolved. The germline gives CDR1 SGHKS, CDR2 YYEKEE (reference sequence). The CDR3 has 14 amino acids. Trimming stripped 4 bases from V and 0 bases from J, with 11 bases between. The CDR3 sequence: CASSELPSSYEQYV. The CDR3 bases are TGTGCCAGCAGCGAATTACCAAGCTCCTACGAGCAGTACGTC.